This paragraph covers one T cell receptor beta chain sequence. What it binds is unknown. The sample is drawn from a study of early T cells in non-severe SARS-CoV-2 infection. Background on the study: Sequencing used unsorted whole-blood bulk RNA, so chains lack pairing.

In the library, individual cDNA molecules carried attached unique molecular identifiers. TCRdb ran MiXCR on the 5' RACE reads and lists one entry per CDR3 protein. The sample holds approximately 98,000 distinct CDR3 sequences, over 10% seen once. Trimming took off 4 bases at V and 6 bases at J, with 16 bases between the two ends. This CDR3 region has 14 residues. CDR1 and CDR2 (germline): SQVTM, ANQGSEA. Study-level findings and limits: A preference for anti-spike CD8 responses marked VDJdb matching, which missed private and CD4 specificities.

V gene TRBV29-1 combines with J gene TRBJ2-1; D possibly corresponds to TRBD2 (6 bases). The clonotype originates from an adult who was a healthcare worker with PCR-confirmed SARS-CoV-2 infection or an uninfected control (not recorded which). Sequenced: whole blood. The CDR3 nucleotides are TGCAGCGTTGCTGTAACGGGAGCGGGCAATGAGCAGTTCTTC. Protein: CSVAVTGAGNEQFF.